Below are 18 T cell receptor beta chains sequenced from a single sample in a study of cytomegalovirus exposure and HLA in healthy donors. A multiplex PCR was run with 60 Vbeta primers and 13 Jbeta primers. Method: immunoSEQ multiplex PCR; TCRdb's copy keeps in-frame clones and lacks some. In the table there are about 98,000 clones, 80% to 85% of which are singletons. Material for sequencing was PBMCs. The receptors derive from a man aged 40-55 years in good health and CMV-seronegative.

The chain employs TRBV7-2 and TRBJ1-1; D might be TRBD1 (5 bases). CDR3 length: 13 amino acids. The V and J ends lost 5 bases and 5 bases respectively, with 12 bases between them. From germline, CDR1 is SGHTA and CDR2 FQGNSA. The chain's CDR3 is CASSVQVLTEAFF. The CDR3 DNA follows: TGTGCCAGCAGCGTACAGGTATTGACTGAAGCTTTCTTT.

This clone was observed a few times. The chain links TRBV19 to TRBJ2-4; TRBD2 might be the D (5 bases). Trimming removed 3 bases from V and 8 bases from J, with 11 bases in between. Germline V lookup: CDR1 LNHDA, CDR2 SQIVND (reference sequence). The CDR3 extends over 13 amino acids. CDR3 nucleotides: TGTGCCAGTAGTATTCCGGGGTCAGACATTCAGTACTTC. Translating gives CASSIPGSDIQYF.

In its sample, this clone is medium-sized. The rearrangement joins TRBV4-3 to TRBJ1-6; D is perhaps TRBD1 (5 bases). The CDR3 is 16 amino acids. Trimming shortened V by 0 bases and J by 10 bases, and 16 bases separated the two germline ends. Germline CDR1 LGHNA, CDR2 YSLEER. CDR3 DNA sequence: TGCGCCAGCAGCCAAGAAGCCGGTTTAGGGGCGTCACCCCTCCACTTT. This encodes CASSQEAGLGASPLHF.

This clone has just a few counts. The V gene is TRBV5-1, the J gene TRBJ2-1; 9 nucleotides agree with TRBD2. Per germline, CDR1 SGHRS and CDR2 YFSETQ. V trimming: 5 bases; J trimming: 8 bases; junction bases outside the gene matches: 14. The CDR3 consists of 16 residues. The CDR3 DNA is TGCGCCAGCAGACGCGGCGGGGGGGGCGGGTTCGATGAGCAGTTCTTC. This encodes CASRRGGGGGFDEQFF.

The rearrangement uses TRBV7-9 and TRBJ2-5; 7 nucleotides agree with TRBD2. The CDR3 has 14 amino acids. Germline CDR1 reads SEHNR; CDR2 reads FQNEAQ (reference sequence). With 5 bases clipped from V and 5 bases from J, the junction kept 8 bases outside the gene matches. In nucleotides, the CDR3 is TGTGCCAGCAGCCACTCAGCGGGGCCGGAGACCCAGTACTTC. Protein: CASSHSAGPETQYF.

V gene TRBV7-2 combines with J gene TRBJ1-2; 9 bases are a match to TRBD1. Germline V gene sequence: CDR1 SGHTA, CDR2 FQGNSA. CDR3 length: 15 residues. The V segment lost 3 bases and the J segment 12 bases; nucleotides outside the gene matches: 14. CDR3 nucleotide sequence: TGTGCCAGCAGCTTCCTTGCCCAAAACAGGGGGCCGAACACCTTC. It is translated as CASSFLAQNRGPNTF.

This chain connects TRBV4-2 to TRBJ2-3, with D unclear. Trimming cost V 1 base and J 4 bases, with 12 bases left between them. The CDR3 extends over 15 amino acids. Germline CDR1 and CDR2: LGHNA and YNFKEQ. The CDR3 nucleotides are TGTGCCAGCAGCCAAGTGGGTCGCCGGGCAGATACGCAGTATTTT. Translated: CASSQVGRRADTQYF.

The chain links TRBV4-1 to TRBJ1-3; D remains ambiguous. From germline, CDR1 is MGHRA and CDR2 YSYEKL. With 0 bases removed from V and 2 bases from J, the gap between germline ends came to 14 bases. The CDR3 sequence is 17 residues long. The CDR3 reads CASSQEPTGVTGNTIYF. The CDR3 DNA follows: TGCGCCAGCAGCCAAGAACCCACCGGGGTTACTGGAAACACCATATATTTT.

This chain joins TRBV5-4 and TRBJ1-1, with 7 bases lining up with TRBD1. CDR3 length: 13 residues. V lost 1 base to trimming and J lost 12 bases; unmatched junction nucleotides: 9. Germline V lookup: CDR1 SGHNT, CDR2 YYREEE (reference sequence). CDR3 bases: TGTGCCAGCAGCTTGAAGGGGGCGACTCCGACTTTCTTT. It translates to CASSLKGATPTFF. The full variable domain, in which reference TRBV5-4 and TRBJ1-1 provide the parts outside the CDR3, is ETGVTQSPTHLIKTRGQQVTLRCSSQSGHNTVSWYQQALGQGPQFIFQYYREEENGRGNFPPRFSGLQFPNYSSELNVNALELDDSALYLCASSLKGATPTFFGQGTRLTVV.

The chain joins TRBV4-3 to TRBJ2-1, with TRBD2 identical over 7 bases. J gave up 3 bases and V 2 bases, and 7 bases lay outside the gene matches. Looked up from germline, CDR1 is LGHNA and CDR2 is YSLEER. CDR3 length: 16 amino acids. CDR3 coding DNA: TGCGCCAGCAGCCAACTGCCTGGGGGGGTCTACAATGAGCAGTTCTTC. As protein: CASSQLPGGVYNEQFF.

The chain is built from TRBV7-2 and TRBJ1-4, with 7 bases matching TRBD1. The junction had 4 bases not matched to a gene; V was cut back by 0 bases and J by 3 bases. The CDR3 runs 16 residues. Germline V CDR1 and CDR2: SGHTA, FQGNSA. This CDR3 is CASSLARGQSNEKLFF. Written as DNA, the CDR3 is TGTGCCAGCAGCTTAGCGAGGGGACAGTCTAATGAAAAACTGTTTTTT.

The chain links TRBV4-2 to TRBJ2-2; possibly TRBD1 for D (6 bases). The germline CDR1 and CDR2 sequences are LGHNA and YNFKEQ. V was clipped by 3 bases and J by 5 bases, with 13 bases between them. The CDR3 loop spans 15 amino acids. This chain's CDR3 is CASSQLAGVTGELFF. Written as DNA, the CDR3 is TGTGCCAGCAGCCAGCTGGCAGGGGTGACCGGGGAGCTGTTTTTT.

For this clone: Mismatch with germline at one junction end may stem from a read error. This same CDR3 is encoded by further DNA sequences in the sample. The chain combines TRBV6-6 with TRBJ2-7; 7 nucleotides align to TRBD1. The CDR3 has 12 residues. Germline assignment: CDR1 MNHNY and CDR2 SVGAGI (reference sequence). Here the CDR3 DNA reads TGTGCCAGCAGTGACAGGGTCTACGAACAGTACTTC. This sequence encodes CASSDRVYEQYF.

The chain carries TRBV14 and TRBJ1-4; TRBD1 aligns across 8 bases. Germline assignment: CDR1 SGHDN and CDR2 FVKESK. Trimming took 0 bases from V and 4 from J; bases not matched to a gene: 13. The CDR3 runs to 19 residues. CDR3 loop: CASSQDIRGRVLLNEKLFF. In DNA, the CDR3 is TGTGCCAGCAGCCAAGATATCAGGGGGCGAGTTCTTCTTAATGAAAAACTGTTTTTT.

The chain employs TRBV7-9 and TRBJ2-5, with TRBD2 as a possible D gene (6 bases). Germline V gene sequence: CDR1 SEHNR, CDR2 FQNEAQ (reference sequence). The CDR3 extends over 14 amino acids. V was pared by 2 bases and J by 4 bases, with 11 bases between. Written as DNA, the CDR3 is TGTGCCAGCAGCTTATGGCCGGAGGGAGAGACCCAGTACTTC. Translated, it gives CASSLWPEGETQYF. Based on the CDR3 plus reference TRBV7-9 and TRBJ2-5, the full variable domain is DTGVSQNPRHKITKRGQNVTFRCDPISEHNRLYWYRQTLGQGPEFLTYFQNEAQLEKSRLLSDRFSAERPKGSFSTLEIQRTEQGDSAMYLCASSLWPEGETQYFGPGTRLLVL.

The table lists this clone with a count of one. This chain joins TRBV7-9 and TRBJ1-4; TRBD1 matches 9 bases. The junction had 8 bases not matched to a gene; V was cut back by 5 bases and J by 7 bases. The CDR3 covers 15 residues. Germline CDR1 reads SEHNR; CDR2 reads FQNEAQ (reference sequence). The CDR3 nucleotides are TGTGCCAGCAGCAAGGGGACAGGGAATCTTGAAAAACTGTTTTTT. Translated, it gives CASSKGTGNLEKLFF.

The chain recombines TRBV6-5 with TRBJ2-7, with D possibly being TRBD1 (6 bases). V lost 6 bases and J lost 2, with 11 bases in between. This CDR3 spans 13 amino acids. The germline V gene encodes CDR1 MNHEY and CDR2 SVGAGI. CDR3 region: CASRPTGPYEQYF. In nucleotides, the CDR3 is TGTGCCAGCAGGCCTACAGGGCCCTACGAGCAGTACTTC.

CDR3 DNA: TGTGCCAGCAGTTACTTGGGGAGGAATTCACCCCTCCACTTT. Translated: CASSYLGRNSPLHF. V is TRBV6-5 and J is TRBJ1-6; no reliable D call. Per germline, CDR1 MNHEY and CDR2 SVGAGI. Trimming took 1 base from V and 7 from J, leaving 8 bases between them. The CDR3 consists of 14 residues.